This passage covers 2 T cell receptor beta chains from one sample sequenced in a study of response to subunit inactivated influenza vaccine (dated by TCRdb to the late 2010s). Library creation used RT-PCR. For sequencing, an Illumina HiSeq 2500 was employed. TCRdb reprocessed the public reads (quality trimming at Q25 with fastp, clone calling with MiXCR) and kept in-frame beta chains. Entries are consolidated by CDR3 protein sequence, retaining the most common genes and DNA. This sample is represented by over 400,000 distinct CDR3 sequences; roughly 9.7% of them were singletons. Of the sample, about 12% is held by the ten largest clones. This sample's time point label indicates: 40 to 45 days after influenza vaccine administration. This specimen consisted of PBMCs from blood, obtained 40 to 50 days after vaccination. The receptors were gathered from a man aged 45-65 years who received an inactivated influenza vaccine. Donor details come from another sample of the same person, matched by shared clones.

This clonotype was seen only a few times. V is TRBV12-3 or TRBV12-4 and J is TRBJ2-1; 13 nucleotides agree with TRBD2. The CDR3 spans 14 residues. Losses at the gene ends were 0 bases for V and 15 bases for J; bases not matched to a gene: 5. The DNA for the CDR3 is TGTGCCAGCAGTTTAGCCGGACTAGCGGGAGTTTTGTTCTTC. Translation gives CASSLAGLAGVLFF.

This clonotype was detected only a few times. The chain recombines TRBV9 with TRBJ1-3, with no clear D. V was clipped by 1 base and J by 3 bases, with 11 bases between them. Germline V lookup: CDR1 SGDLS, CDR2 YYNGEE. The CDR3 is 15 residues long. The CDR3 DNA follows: TGTGCCAGCAGCGTAAGTGTGGCCGGTGGAAACACCATATATTTT. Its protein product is CASSVSVAGGNTIYF.